These 11 T cell receptor beta chains were sequenced from one sample in a study of T cell repertoires in cytomegalovirus infection (dated by TCRdb to the late 2010s). Their recognized antigens are unknown. The treatment or condition label corresponds to: in vitro stimulation with specific CMV peptide epitopes to enrich CMV-specific T cells. Instrument on record: Illumina HiSeq 1500. TCRdb itself trimmed the public reads at Q25 with fastp, ran MiXCR and retained productive beta chains. Identical CDR3 protein sequences are pooled into one entry, listed with their most common genes and DNA. The sample table holds tens of thousands of distinct CDR3 sequences, of which approximately 24% were seen once. The ten biggest clones cover about half of the sample. Source: CD8+ T cells from cultured PBMCs, taken from culture after CMV antigen stimulation. Receptors originate from a human donor in good health (CMV status not recorded). Some clones in this sample may be carry-over from other donors' samples.

With regard to this clonotype: Being one base from a much bigger clone, this may be a read error. The rearrangement joins TRBV2 to TRBJ2-1; TRBD2 matches 9 bases. The V gene's germline CDR1 is SNHLY and CDR2 FYNNEI. CDR3 size: 15 residues. Losses at the gene ends were 3 bases for V and 7 bases for J; bases not matched to a gene: 7. The CDR3 nucleotides are TGTGCCAGCAGTGAGAGTAGCGGGAGTTCGAATGAGCAGTTCTTC. Its translation is CASSESSGSSNEQFF.

This clonotype was detected only a few times. The chain couples TRBV27 to TRBJ2-1; D unclear. Germline assignment: CDR1 MNHEY and CDR2 SMNVEV (reference sequence). The V and J ends lost 8 bases and 6 bases respectively, with 14 bases between them. The length of the CDR3 is 13 residues. The CDR3 DNA reads TGTGCCAGCCGGGCAGGTACTTTCAATGAGCAGTTCTTC. Residues: CASRAGTFNEQFF.

The genes are TRBV19 and TRBJ2-7; 7 nucleotides line up with TRBD1. This CDR3 is built from 14 residues. V lost 4 bases and J lost 1; bases outside the gene matches: 4. CDR1 is LNHDA and CDR2 is SQIVND in the germline V gene (reference sequence). The chain's CDR3 is CASSNPGQSYEQYF. CDR3 sequence (DNA): TGTGCCAGTAGTAATCCGGGACAGTCCTACGAGCAGTACTTC.

This clonotype was seen more than once but under ten times. V and J are TRBV6-2 or TRBV6-3 and TRBJ2-2; D is ambiguous. Germline CDR1 and CDR2: MNHEY and SVGEGT. The V and J ends lost 0 bases and 2 bases respectively, with 13 bases between them. This CDR3 comprises 17 residues. CDR3 nucleotides: TGTGCCAGCAGTTACTCGACTCAGTTGGGTAACACCGGGGAGCTGTTTTTT. As protein: CASSYSTQLGNTGELFF.

The CDR3 DNA reads as TGTGCCAGTAGTATAGTCAGGGATAGGGATCAGCCCCAGCATTTT. Encoded protein: CASSIVRDRDQPQHF. The chain recombines TRBV19 with TRBJ1-5, with TRBD1 as a possible D gene (5 bases). Germline V gene sequence: CDR1 LNHDA, CDR2 SQIVND (reference sequence). V gave up 1 base and J gave up 5 bases, with 12 bases separating them. This CDR3 region has 15 residues.

This clonotype occurred many times. The chain uses TRBV28 and TRBJ2-5; maybe TRBD1 (5 bases). The CDR3 contains 18 residues. Trimming took off 4 bases at V and 4 bases at J, with 25 bases between the two ends. Germline CDR1 is MDHEN and CDR2 is SYDVKM. The CDR3 is CASSSHRQSTERGETQYF. In DNA, the CDR3 is TGTGCCAGCAGTTCACACCGACAGTCGACAGAAAGGGGAGAGACCCAGTACTTC.

This clonotype was seen ten or more times. The V and J genes are TRBV11-3 and TRBJ1-1; TRBD1 aligns across 8 bases. V lost 4 bases, J lost 1 base, and 5 bases stayed unmatched. Germline assignment: CDR1 SGHNT and CDR2 YENEEA. The CDR3 spans 15 residues. The CDR3 DNA reads TGTGCCAGCAGCTGGGGGACAGGTCCGAACACTGAAGCTTTCTTT. Its protein is CASSWGTGPNTEAFF.

The rearrangement joins TRBV11-3 to TRBJ2-2; a weak D match, TRBD1 (5 bases). The ends were cut back, 5 bases at V and 1 base at J, with 5 bases in the middle. Germline values: CDR1 SGHNT, CDR2 YENEEA. This CDR3 spans 13 amino acids. The CDR3, as DNA: TGTGCCAGCAGCGACAGGAACACCGGGGAGCTGTTTTTT. Encoded protein: CASSDRNTGELFF.

This clonotype was recorded at least ten times. The chain recombines TRBV7-8 with TRBJ2-7; D is possibly TRBD2 (5 bases). Trimming pared 5 bases from V and 2 bases from J, leaving 13 bases between. In germline, CDR1 is SGHVS, CDR2 FQNEAQ. This CDR3 contains 14 residues. The CDR3 here is CASSKGRGPYEQYF. CDR3 DNA sequence: TGTGCCAGCAGCAAAGGGAGAGGACCCTACGAGCAGTACTTC.

This chain joins TRBV7-2 and TRBJ2-7; perhaps TRBD2 as D (7 bases). Germline assignment: CDR1 SGHTA and CDR2 FQGNSA. Trimming pared 11 bases from V and 5 bases from J, leaving 13 bases between. CDR3 size: 11 residues. DNA for the CDR3: TGTGCCGAATGGGGGGGCAACGAGCAGTACTTC. Amino acids: CAEWGGNEQYF.

This chain links TRBV24-1 with TRBJ2-3; 7 nucleotides align to TRBD2. The V segment lost 7 bases and the J segment 2 bases; nucleotides outside the gene matches: 5. The CDR3 covers 14 residues. Looked up from germline, CDR1 is KGHDR and CDR2 is SFDVKD. CDR3 coding DNA: TGTGCCACCAGCAAGCGGGGCAACACAGATACGCAGTATTTT. Its translation: CATSKRGNTDTQYF.